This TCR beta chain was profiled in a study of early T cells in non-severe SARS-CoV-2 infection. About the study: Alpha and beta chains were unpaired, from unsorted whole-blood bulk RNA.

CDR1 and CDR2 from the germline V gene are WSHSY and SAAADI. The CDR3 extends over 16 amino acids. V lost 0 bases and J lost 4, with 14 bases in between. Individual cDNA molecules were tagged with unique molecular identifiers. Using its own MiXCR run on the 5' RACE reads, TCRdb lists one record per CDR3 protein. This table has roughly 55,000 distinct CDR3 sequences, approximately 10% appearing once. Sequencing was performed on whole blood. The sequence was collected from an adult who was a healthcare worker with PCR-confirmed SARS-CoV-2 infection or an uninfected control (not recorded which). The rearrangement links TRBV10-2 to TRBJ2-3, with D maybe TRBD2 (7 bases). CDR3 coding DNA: TGCGCCAGCAGTGAGTCTGGAGTCGGGGGGCCAGATACGCAGTATTTT. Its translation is CASSESGVGGPDTQYF.